Following are 14 T cell receptor beta chains from one sample sequenced in a study of blood T cell repertoires in COVID-19 (dated by TCRdb to the early 2020s). Library preparation employed the immunoSEQ multiplex PCR assay. TCRdb obtained this table from immuneACCESS and retained in-frame rearrangements with V and J assigned. These tables miss some clones; where compared with another copy, unresolved V genes account for less than half of the shortfall, and the remainder is unexplained. The sample table shows approximately 130,000 clones, and approximately 85% are seen once. The leading ten clones occupy 4.3% of the sample. The specimen was peripheral blood. These TCRs come from a human donor in a cohort sampled during active COVID-19.

The rearrangement joins TRBV19 to TRBJ2-3; 10 bases are shared with TRBD2. After removal of 8 bases from V and 4 bases from J, the junction contained 3 bases not matched to a gene. Germline CDR1 reads LNHDA; CDR2 reads SQIVND (reference sequence). This CDR3 contains 13 residues. The CDR3 region is CASGAGGADTQYF. DNA for the CDR3: TGTGCCAGTGGAGCGGGGGGGGCAGATACGCAGTATTTT.

The V call is TRBV6-6, the J call TRBJ2-1, with D possibly matching TRBD1 (5 bases). Germline V lookup: CDR1 MNHNY, CDR2 SVGAGI (reference sequence). Trimming shortened V by 8 bases and J by 0 bases, and 17 bases separated the two germline ends. The CDR3 consists of 16 residues. The CDR3 protein is CASGNPQGSSYNEQFF. The CDR3 coding sequence is TGTGCCAGCGGAAATCCCCAGGGAAGCTCCTACAATGAGCAGTTCTTC.

The CDR3 nucleotides are TGTGCCAGCAGCCGGGTGTTAGCGGGACAGGAGCAGTTCTTC. It encodes CASSRVLAGQEQFF. This rearrangement joins TRBV7-2 to TRBJ2-1; D perhaps matches TRBD2 (8 bases). Germline lookup yields CDR1 SGHTA and CDR2 FQGNSA. Trimming cost V 5 bases and J 10 bases, with 18 bases left between them. The CDR3 extends over 14 amino acids.

J is TRBJ1-6 and V is TRBV3-1 (or the pseudogene TRBV3-2); D gene ambiguous. Germline V gene lookup returns CDR1 LGHDT and CDR2 YNNKEL (reference sequence). V lost 4 bases and J 0 bases, leaving 4 bases between the germline ends. This CDR3 comprises 14 residues. CDR3 bases: TGTGCCAGCAGCCCCCACTCCTATAATTCACCCCTCCACTTT. Amino acids: CASSPHSYNSPLHF.

V gene TRBV5-1 combines with J gene TRBJ1-2, with a possible D match to TRBD1 (5 bases). This CDR3 comprises 13 residues. Germline-derived CDR1 and CDR2 are SGHRS and YFSETQ. The V and J ends lost 0 bases and 8 bases respectively, with 11 bases between them. The CDR3 coding sequence is TGCGCCAGCAGCTTGGATGGGAGGGGCGGCTACACCTTC. The encoded protein is CASSLDGRGGYTF.

V gene TRBV3-1 (or the pseudogene TRBV3-2) combines with J gene TRBJ2-1; 7 bases agree with TRBD1. Germline CDR1 is LGHDT and CDR2 is YNNKEL (reference sequence). The junction had 9 bases not matched to a gene; V was cut back by 0 bases and J by 4 bases. The CDR3 loop spans 17 amino acids. This CDR3 reads CASSQERQDRLYNEQFF. The CDR3 region has the DNA TGTGCCAGCAGCCAAGAAAGACAGGACAGGCTATACAATGAGCAGTTCTTC.

The V call is TRBV4-3, the J call TRBJ1-2; 8 nucleotides align to TRBD1. Unmatched junction bases numbered 14, after V lost 1 base and J lost 4 bases. This CDR3 has 18 amino acids. CDR1 LGHNA and CDR2 YSLEER come from the germline V gene. The CDR3 loop reads CASSQAFPGGLLVYGYTF. DNA for the CDR3: TGCGCCAGCAGCCAAGCGTTTCCAGGGGGCCTCTTGGTCTATGGCTACACCTTC.

This clone was counted many times. The chain carries TRBV7-2 and TRBJ2-1; no definite D call. CDR1 is SGHTA and CDR2 is FQGNSA in the germline V gene. Between the trimmed V and J ends, which lost 2 bases and 10 bases, there was a span of 12 bases. CDR3 length: 13 residues. CDR3 sequence (DNA): TGTGCCAGCAGCTTACAGCAGGCCCAAGAGCAGTTCTTC. Amino acids: CASSLQQAQEQFF.

The gene calls are TRBV28 and TRBJ1-2; D is unclear. The CDR3 is 11 amino acids. The ends were cut back, 6 bases at V and 4 bases at J, with 6 bases in the middle. Germline CDR1 is MDHEN and CDR2 is SYDVKM. The CDR3 here is CASSGAYGYTF. The DNA for the CDR3 is TGTGCCAGCAGCGGTGCCTATGGCTACACCTTC.

The chain recombines TRBV10-1 with TRBJ2-6; D remains ambiguous. Trimming removed 2 bases at V and 4 bases at J, with 9 bases between. Germline V gene sequence: CDR1 WNHNN, CDR2 SYGVQD (reference sequence). There are 15 residues in the CDR3. The chain's CDR3 is CASSERPPGANVLTF. The CDR3 DNA is TGCGCCAGCAGTGAGCGTCCCCCCGGGGCCAACGTCCTGACTTTC.

This rearrangement joins TRBV7-9 to TRBJ1-1, with D maybe TRBD1 (5 bases). The CDR3 has 12 amino acids. In germline, CDR1 is SEHNR, CDR2 FQNEAQ (reference sequence). V gave up 3 bases and J gave up 4 bases, with 6 bases separating them. CDR3 region: CASSFGATEAFF. The DNA for the CDR3 is TGTGCCAGCAGCTTTGGGGCCACTGAAGCTTTCTTT.

This clone is a singleton in its sample. The chain carries TRBV10-2 and TRBJ2-3; D remains unclear. The length of the CDR3 is 12 residues. The germline gives CDR1 WSHSY, CDR2 SAAADI. Trimming left V 8 bases short and J 0 bases short, with 6 bases between. CDR3 DNA sequence: TGCGCCAGCTCCCTGAGCACAGATACGCAGTATTTT. Its translation: CASSLSTDTQYF.

The J gene is TRBJ2-1, the V gene TRBV3-1 (or the pseudogene TRBV3-2); 9 bases map to TRBD2. CDR3 length: 15 amino acids. Germline loops: CDR1 LGHDT, CDR2 YNNKEL (reference sequence). V trimming: 4 bases; J trimming: 1 base; junction bases outside the gene matches: 2. The CDR3 loop is CASSPGLASYNEQFF. CDR3 sequence (DNA): TGTGCCAGCAGCCCGGGACTAGCTTCCTACAATGAGCAGTTCTTC.

By proportion, this clone is medium-sized. V gene TRBV7-2 combines with J gene TRBJ2-7; TRBD1 agrees at 9 bases. Germline V gene data show CDR1 as SGHTA and CDR2 as FQGNSA. Trimming cost V 4 bases and J 3 bases; bases outside gene matches: 7. The CDR3 has 15 amino acids. The CDR3 bases are TGTGCCAGCAGCTCCGCCGGGACAGGGATCTACGAGCAGTACTTC. Amino acids: CASSSAGTGIYEQYF.